This TCR beta chain was observed in a study of regulatory T cells in long-lasting Graves disease. The CDR3 sequence is 12 residues long. V was shortened by 2 bases and J by 5 bases, with 9 bases between the two germline ends. The germline V gene encodes CDR1 DFQATT and CDR2 SNEGSKA (reference sequence). iRepertoire HTBI primers and Arm-PCR of CDR3 regions built TCR beta libraries. Using its own MiXCR run on the multiplex PCR reads, TCRdb lists one record per CDR3 protein. The sample yields over 200,000 distinct CDR3 sequences, roughly 18% seen once. Ten or more counts support this clonotype. Documented time point: newly diagnosed GD, antithyroid drugs for less than 3 months. From PBMCs, RNA was extracted and then used to make the TCR library.

This TCR was sampled from a female donor with Graves disease. The chain is built from TRBV20-1 and TRBJ2-5; D gene unclear. Sequenced here: peripheral blood mononuclear cells (PBMCs), sampled at new diagnosis, from a patient treated with antithyroid drugs. CDR3 nucleotides: TGCAGTGCTAGAACCCAACGGGAGACCCAGTACTTC. Amino acids: CSARTQRETQYF.